A selection of T cell receptor beta chains follows, all from one sample in a study of T cells in Graves' hyperthyroidism and ophthalmopathy. TCRdb analysed the multiplex PCR reads with MiXCR anew, one entry per CDR3 protein. In the table there are more than 550,000 distinct CDR3 sequences, approximately 19% of which are singletons. The sequencing sample was made of blood. These receptors came from a woman aged 45 to 65 with Graves' hyperthyroidism that later progressed to Graves' ophthalmopathy. Both conserved end residues are part of each CDR3. The order of the fields is CDR3 protein, CDR3 DNA, D gene, clone size, J gene, V gene. A D gene is named only where the DNA matches it firmly. Only part of the rows carry a size: once, few, many, or a class if the clone is expanded.

CDR3aa: CAWAAGGSTFSEQFF
CDR3nt: TGTGCCTGGGCGGCCGGAGGGTCAACTTTCAGTGAGCAGTTCTTC
d_gene: .
abundance: few
j_gene: TRBJ2-1
v_gene: TRBV30

CDR3aa: CASSTGQGAAEAFF
CDR3nt: TGTGCCAGCAGTACAGGACAGGGGGCCGCTGAAGCTTTCTTT
d_gene: TRBD1
abundance: many
j_gene: TRBJ1-1
v_gene: TRBV12-3/TRBV12-4

CDR3aa: CASTKSNSNQPQHF
CDR3nt: TGTGCCAGCACAAAAAGCAACAGCAATCAGCCCCAGCATTTT
d_gene: .
abundance: .
j_gene: TRBJ1-5
v_gene: TRBV7-9

CDR3aa: CASSPTELGTEAFF
CDR3nt: TGCGCCAGCAGCCCCACGGAACTTGGAACTGAAGCTTTCTTT
d_gene: .
abundance: many
j_gene: TRBJ1-1
v_gene: TRBV5-1

CDR3aa: CASTSGAMNTEAFF
CDR3nt: TGTGCCAGCACTTCAGGGGCGATGAACACTGAAGCTTTCTTT
d_gene: .
abundance: few
j_gene: TRBJ1-1
v_gene: TRBV6-2/TRBV6-3

CDR3aa: CASTNTNNSPLHF
CDR3nt: TGTGCCAGCACTAACACTAATAATTCACCCCTCCACTTT
d_gene: .
abundance: few
j_gene: TRBJ1-6
v_gene: TRBV12-3/TRBV12-4

CDR3aa: CSARDPVVGQPQHF
CDR3nt: TGCAGTGCTAGAGATCCGGTTGTCGGTCAGCCCCAGCATTTT
d_gene: .
abundance: .
j_gene: TRBJ1-5
v_gene: TRBV20-1

CDR3aa: CAISRQSLGRRGGTEAFF
CDR3nt: TGTGCCATCAGTCGCCAATCCCTCGGACGAAGGGGGGGCACTGAAGCTTTCTTT
d_gene: .
abundance: .
j_gene: TRBJ1-1
v_gene: TRBV10-3

CDR3aa: CSAGAGGVLGNEQFF
CDR3nt: TGCAGTGCGGGAGCGGGGGGGGTCTTGGGGAATGAGCAGTTCTTC
d_gene: TRBD2
abundance: few
j_gene: TRBJ2-1
v_gene: TRBV20-1

CDR3aa: CASSLSTSGGQETQYF
CDR3nt: TGCGCCAGCAGCTTATCGACTAGCGGGGGCCAAGAGACCCAGTACTTC
d_gene: TRBD2
abundance: few
j_gene: TRBJ2-5
v_gene: TRBV5-1

CDR3aa: CASSFLPGGRSYEQFF
CDR3nt: TGTGCCAGTAGCTTCCTGCCGGGGGGCCGTTCCTATGAGCAGTTCTTC
d_gene: .
abundance: .
j_gene: TRBJ2-1
v_gene: TRBV19

CDR3aa: CASSYVGTHYEQYF
CDR3nt: TGTGCCAGCAGTTACGTGGGGACTCACTACGAGCAGTACTTC
d_gene: .
abundance: few
j_gene: TRBJ2-7
v_gene: TRBV6-2/TRBV6-3

CDR3aa: CASSFSTGIYEQYF
CDR3nt: TGTGCCAGTAGTTTTTCCACCGGAATCTACGAGCAGTACTTC
d_gene: .
abundance: .
j_gene: TRBJ2-7
v_gene: TRBV19

CDR3aa: CASSLDLWQQRNEQYF
CDR3nt: TGTGCCAGCAGCTTAGACCTGTGGCAGCAACGCAACGAGCAGTACTTC
d_gene: .
abundance: .
j_gene: TRBJ2-7
v_gene: TRBV11-2

CDR3aa: CASSLGLRGNGELFF
CDR3nt: TGTGCCAGCAGCTTAGGATTGCGGGGAAACGGGGAGCTGTTTTTT
d_gene: .
abundance: .
j_gene: TRBJ2-2
v_gene: TRBV7-9

CDR3aa: CASSPSDNSPLHF
CDR3nt: TGTGCCAGCAGCCCCTCAGATAATTCACCCCTCCACTTT
d_gene: .
abundance: .
j_gene: TRBJ1-6
v_gene: TRBV7-9

CDR3aa: CASSLGGGFGVNYGYTF
CDR3nt: TGTGCCAGCAGTTTGGGGGGTGGGTTCGGGGTCAACTATGGCTACACCTTC
d_gene: .
abundance: few
j_gene: TRBJ1-2
v_gene: TRBV12-3/TRBV12-4

CDR3aa: CACSLGQGNSPLHF
CDR3nt: TGTGCCTGCAGCCTGGGACAGGGTAATTCACCCCTCCACTTT
d_gene: TRBD1
abundance: .
j_gene: TRBJ1-6
v_gene: TRBV12-3/TRBV12-4

CDR3aa: CSARTAYEQYF
CDR3nt: TGCAGTGCTAGGACCGCCTACGAGCAGTACTTC
d_gene: .
abundance: many
j_gene: TRBJ2-7
v_gene: TRBV20-1

CDR3aa: CASSIGVSFNEKLFF
CDR3nt: TGTGCCAGTAGTATAGGAGTCAGTTTTAATGAAAAACTGTTTTTT
d_gene: .
abundance: once
j_gene: TRBJ1-4
v_gene: TRBV19

CDR3aa: CASSPRHPNTDTQYF
CDR3nt: TGTGCCAGCAGTCCACGACACCCGAACACAGATACGCAGTATTTT
d_gene: .
abundance: few
j_gene: TRBJ2-3
v_gene: TRBV12-3/TRBV12-4

CDR3aa: CASSQDHRGGYGYTF
CDR3nt: TGTGCCAGCAGCCAAGATCACAGGGGAGGTTATGGCTACACCTTC
d_gene: TRBD1
abundance: .
j_gene: TRBJ1-2
v_gene: TRBV14

CDR3aa: CASSYPTGYDQETQYF
CDR3nt: TGTGCCAGCAGCTACCCGACAGGATACGACCAAGAGACCCAGTACTTC
d_gene: .
abundance: few
j_gene: TRBJ2-5
v_gene: TRBV5-6

CDR3aa: CASSRGASYGYTF
CDR3nt: TGTGCCAGCAGCAGGGGGGCCTCCTATGGCTACACCTTC
d_gene: .
abundance: .
j_gene: TRBJ1-2
v_gene: TRBV7-9

CDR3aa: CSVVGDRPSYEQYF
CDR3nt: TGCAGCGTTGTCGGAGACAGGCCCTCCTACGAGCAGTACTTC
d_gene: .
abundance: few
j_gene: TRBJ2-7
v_gene: TRBV29-1

CDR3aa: CASSRGQATSNYGYTF
CDR3nt: TGTGCCAGCAGCCGGGGTCAGGCGACCTCTAACTATGGCTACACCTTC
d_gene: .
abundance: .
j_gene: TRBJ1-2
v_gene: TRBV7-8

CDR3aa: CASSRQTEKETQYF
CDR3nt: TGCGCCAGCAGCCGCCAGACAGAGAAAGAGACCCAGTACTTC
d_gene: .
abundance: many
j_gene: TRBJ2-5
v_gene: TRBV4-1

CDR3aa: CASSLALGQGARANTGELFF
CDR3nt: TGTGCCAGCAGCTTGGCCCTCGGGCAGGGGGCTAGGGCGAACACCGGGGAGCTGTTTTTT
d_gene: TRBD1
abundance: few
j_gene: TRBJ2-2
v_gene: TRBV7-9

CDR3aa: CASSLGASGGISYEQYF
CDR3nt: TGTGCCAGCAGCTTAGGAGCTAGCGGGGGTATTTCCTACGAGCAGTACTTC
d_gene: TRBD2
abundance: few
j_gene: TRBJ2-7
v_gene: TRBV11-3

CDR3aa: CASSYQRGSYNEQFF
CDR3nt: TGTGCCAGCAGCTATCAGCGGGGCTCCTACAATGAGCAGTTCTTC
d_gene: TRBD2
abundance: many
j_gene: TRBJ2-1
v_gene: TRBV11-1

CDR3aa: CASTLETRPNTDTQYF
CDR3nt: TGTGCCAGCACCCTTGAAACTCGACCCAACACAGATACGCAGTATTTT
d_gene: .
abundance: many
j_gene: TRBJ2-3
v_gene: TRBV12-3/TRBV12-4

CDR3aa: CSARRGPSNQPQHF
CDR3nt: TGCAGTGCTAGGAGAGGGCCCAGCAATCAGCCCCAGCATTTT
d_gene: .
abundance: few
j_gene: TRBJ1-5
v_gene: TRBV20-1

CDR3aa: CASSQASDEKLFF
CDR3nt: TGTGCCAGCAGCCAAGCCTCGGATGAAAAACTGTTTTTT
d_gene: .
abundance: many
j_gene: TRBJ1-4
v_gene: TRBV3-1

CDR3aa: CASSESNPGLAGRETQYF
CDR3nt: TGCGCCAGCAGTGAGTCGAATCCCGGACTAGCGGGGAGAGAGACCCAGTACTTC
d_gene: TRBD2
abundance: many
j_gene: TRBJ2-5
v_gene: TRBV10-1

CDR3aa: CASSQDGPTYYGYTF
CDR3nt: TGCGCCAGCAGCCAAGACGGGCCGACCTACTATGGCTACACCTTC
d_gene: .
abundance: .
j_gene: TRBJ1-2
v_gene: TRBV4-1

CDR3aa: CASSRVQGRNRLFGTYEQYF
CDR3nt: TGTGCCAGCTCACGTGTCCAAGGGAGGAACCGCCTGTTCGGAACCTACGAGCAGTACTTC
d_gene: .
abundance: .
j_gene: TRBJ2-7
v_gene: TRBV18

CDR3aa: CASSMVVGFEETQYF
CDR3nt: TGTGCCAGTAGTATGGTGGTGGGGTTTGAGGAGACCCAGTACTTC
d_gene: .
abundance: few
j_gene: TRBJ2-5
v_gene: TRBV19

CDR3aa: CASSPSQVTNYNEQFF
CDR3nt: TGTGCCAGCAGCCCAAGTCAGGTTACCAACTACAATGAGCAGTTCTTC
d_gene: .
abundance: few
j_gene: TRBJ2-1
v_gene: TRBV3-1

CDR3aa: CATSRNRAEAPLHF
CDR3nt: TGTGCCACCAGCAGAAACAGGGCCGAGGCACCCCTCCACTTT
d_gene: .
abundance: few
j_gene: TRBJ1-6
v_gene: TRBV15

CDR3aa: CASSQVAGSFNQPQHF
CDR3nt: TGTGCCAGCAGCCAAGTCGCCGGATCATTCAATCAGCCCCAGCATTTT
d_gene: .
abundance: many
j_gene: TRBJ1-5
v_gene: TRBV3-1

CDR3aa: CATRLRPDQPQHF
CDR3nt: TGTGCCACCCGCTTGAGGCCTGATCAGCCCCAGCATTTT
d_gene: .
abundance: few
j_gene: TRBJ1-5
v_gene: TRBV12-3/TRBV12-4

CDR3aa: CASSPYPPGDPGFPLHF
CDR3nt: TGTGCCAGCAGTCCATACCCCCCGGGAGACCCTGGTTTTCCCCTCCACTTT
d_gene: .
abundance: few
j_gene: TRBJ1-6
v_gene: TRBV27

CDR3aa: CASSPNTDTQYF
CDR3nt: TGTGCCAGCAGCCCTAACACAGATACGCAGTATTTT
d_gene: .
abundance: many
j_gene: TRBJ2-3
v_gene: TRBV12-3/TRBV12-4

CDR3aa: CASSQGIDTEAFF
CDR3nt: TGTGCCAGCAGCCAGGGTATTGACACTGAAGCTTTCTTT
d_gene: .
abundance: many
j_gene: TRBJ1-1
v_gene: TRBV3-1

CDR3aa: CASSQDGRAGNTIYF
CDR3nt: TGTGCCAGCAGCCAAGATGGCAGGGCTGGAAACACCATATATTTT
d_gene: .
abundance: many
j_gene: TRBJ1-3
v_gene: TRBV3-1

CDR3aa: CASSLDFNTEAFF
CDR3nt: TGTGCCAGCAGCTTAGATTTTAACACTGAAGCTTTCTTT
d_gene: .
abundance: many
j_gene: TRBJ1-1
v_gene: TRBV11-2

CDR3aa: CASSAGTTTYEQYF
CDR3nt: TGTGCCAGCAGCGCCGGGACTACGACTTACGAGCAGTACTTC
d_gene: TRBD2
abundance: .
j_gene: TRBJ2-7
v_gene: TRBV9

CDR3aa: CASSPRDNSNYGYTF
CDR3nt: TGCGCCAGCAGCCCCCGGGACAACTCTAACTATGGCTACACCTTC
d_gene: .
abundance: .
j_gene: TRBJ1-2
v_gene: TRBV5-1

CDR3aa: CSARINRDQPQHF
CDR3nt: TGCAGTGCCAGGATAAACAGGGACCAGCCCCAGCATTTT
d_gene: .
abundance: .
j_gene: TRBJ1-5
v_gene: TRBV20-1

CDR3aa: CASSLYRPNTGELFF
CDR3nt: TGCGCCAGCAGCTTGTACAGGCCGAACACCGGGGAGCTGTTTTTT
d_gene: .
abundance: .
j_gene: TRBJ2-2
v_gene: TRBV5-1

CDR3aa: CASSPQGNPNEKLFF
CDR3nt: TGTGCCAGCAGCCCGCAGGGGAACCCTAATGAAAAACTGTTTTTT
d_gene: .
abundance: many
j_gene: TRBJ1-4
v_gene: TRBV3-1

CDR3aa: CSAARTVEAFF
CDR3nt: TGCAGTGCGGCAAGGACAGTTGAAGCTTTCTTT
d_gene: .
abundance: .
j_gene: TRBJ1-1
v_gene: TRBV20-1